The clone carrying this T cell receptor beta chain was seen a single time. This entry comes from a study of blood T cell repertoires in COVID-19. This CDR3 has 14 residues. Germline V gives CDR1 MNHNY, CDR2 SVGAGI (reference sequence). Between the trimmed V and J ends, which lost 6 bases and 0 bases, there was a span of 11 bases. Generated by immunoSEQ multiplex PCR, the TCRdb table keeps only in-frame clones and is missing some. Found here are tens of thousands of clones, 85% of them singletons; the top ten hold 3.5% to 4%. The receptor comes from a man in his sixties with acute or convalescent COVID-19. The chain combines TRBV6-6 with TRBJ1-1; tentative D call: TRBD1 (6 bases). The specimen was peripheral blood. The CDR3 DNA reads TGTGCCAGCAGGCCAACAGGGTTGAACACTGAAGCTTTCTTT. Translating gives CASRPTGLNTEAFF.